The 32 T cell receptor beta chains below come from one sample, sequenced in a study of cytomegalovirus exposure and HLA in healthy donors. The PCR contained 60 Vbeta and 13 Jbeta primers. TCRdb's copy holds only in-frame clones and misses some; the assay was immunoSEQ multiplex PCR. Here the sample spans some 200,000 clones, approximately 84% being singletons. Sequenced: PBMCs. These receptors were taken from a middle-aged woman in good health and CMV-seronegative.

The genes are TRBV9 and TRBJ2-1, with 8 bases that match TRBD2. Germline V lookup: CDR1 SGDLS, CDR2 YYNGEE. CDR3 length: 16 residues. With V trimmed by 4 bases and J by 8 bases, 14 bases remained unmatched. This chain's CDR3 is CASSTTGGPVVYEQFF. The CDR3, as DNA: TGTGCCAGCAGCACCACGGGGGGGCCGGTCGTGTATGAGCAGTTCTTC. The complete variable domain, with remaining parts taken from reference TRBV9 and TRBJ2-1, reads DSGVTQTPKHLITATGQRVTLRCSPRSGDLSVYWYQQSLDQGLQFLIQYYNGEERAKGNILERFSAQQFPDLHSELNLSSLELGDSALYFCASSTTGGPVVYEQFFGPGTRLTVL.

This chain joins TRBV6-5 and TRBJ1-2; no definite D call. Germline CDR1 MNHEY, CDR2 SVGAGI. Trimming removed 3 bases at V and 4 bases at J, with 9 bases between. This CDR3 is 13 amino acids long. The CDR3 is CASSYDKLYGYTF. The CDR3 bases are TGTGCCAGCAGTTATGATAAACTCTATGGCTACACCTTC.

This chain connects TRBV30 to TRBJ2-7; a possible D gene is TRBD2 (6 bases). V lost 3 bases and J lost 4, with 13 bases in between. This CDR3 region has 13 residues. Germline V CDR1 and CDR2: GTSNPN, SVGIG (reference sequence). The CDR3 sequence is CAWSAGTVYEQYF. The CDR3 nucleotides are TGTGCCTGGAGCGCCGGGACTGTATACGAGCAGTACTTC.

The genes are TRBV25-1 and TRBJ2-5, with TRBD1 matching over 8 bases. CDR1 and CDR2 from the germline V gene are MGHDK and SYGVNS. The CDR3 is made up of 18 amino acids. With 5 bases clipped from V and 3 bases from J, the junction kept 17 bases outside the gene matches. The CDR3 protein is CASSNLLSLQGAEETQYF. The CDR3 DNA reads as TGTGCCAGCAGTAATCTCTTATCGTTGCAGGGGGCCGAAGAGACCCAGTACTTC.

In DNA form, the CDR3 reads TGTGCCAGCACCCTCTACGACACCATATATTTT. Amino acid sequence: CASTLYDTIYF. This chain uses TRBV2 with TRBJ1-3; D ambiguous. The CDR3 runs to 11 residues. V shed 7 bases and J shed 8 bases, with 9 bases lying between them. CDR1 and CDR2 from the germline V gene are SNHLY and FYNNEI. Variable domain in full (rest from reference TRBV2 and TRBJ1-3): EPEVTQTPSHQVTQMGQEVILRCVPISNHLYFYWYRQILGQKVEFLVSFYNNEISEKSEIFDDQFSVERPDGSNFTLKIRSTKLEDSAMYFCASTLYDTIYFGEGSWLTVV.

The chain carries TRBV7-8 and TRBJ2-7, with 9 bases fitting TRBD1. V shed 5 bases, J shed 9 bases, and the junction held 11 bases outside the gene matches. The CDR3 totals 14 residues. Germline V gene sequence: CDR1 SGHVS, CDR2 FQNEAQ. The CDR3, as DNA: TGTGCCAGCAGCCTCCGGGACAGGGATTCTCGGCAGTACTTC. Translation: CASSLRDRDSRQYF.

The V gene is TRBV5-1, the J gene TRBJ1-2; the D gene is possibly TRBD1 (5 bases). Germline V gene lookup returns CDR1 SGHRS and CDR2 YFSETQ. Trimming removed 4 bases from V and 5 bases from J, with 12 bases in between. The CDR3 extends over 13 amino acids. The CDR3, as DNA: TGCGCCAGCAGCCCCCTGGCAGGGTATGGCTACACCTTC. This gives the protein CASSPLAGYGYTF.

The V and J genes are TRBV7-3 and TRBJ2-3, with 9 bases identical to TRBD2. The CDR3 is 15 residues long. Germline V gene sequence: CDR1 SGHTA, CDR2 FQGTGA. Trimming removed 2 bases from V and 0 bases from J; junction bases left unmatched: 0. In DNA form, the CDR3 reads TGTGCCAGCAGCTTAGCGGGGGGGAGCACAGATACGCAGTATTTT. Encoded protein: CASSLAGGSTDTQYF.

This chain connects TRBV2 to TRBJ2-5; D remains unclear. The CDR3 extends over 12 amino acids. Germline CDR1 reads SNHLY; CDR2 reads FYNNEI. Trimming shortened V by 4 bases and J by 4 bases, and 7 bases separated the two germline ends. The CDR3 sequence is CASSVSRETQYF. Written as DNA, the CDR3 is TGTGCCAGCAGTGTTAGTAGAGAGACCCAGTACTTC.

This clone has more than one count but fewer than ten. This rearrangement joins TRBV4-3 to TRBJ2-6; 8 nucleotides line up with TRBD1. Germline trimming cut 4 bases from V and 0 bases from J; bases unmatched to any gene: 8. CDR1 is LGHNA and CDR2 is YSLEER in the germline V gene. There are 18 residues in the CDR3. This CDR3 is CASSPGTGDSSGANVLTF. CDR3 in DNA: TGCGCCAGCAGCCCCGGGACAGGAGATTCCTCTGGGGCCAACGTCCTGACTTTC.

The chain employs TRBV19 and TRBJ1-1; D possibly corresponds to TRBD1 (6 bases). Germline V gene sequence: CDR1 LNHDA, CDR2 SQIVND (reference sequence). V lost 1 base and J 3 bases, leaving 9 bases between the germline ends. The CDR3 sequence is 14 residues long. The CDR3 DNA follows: TGTGCCAGTAGTATAGGAGGGGGACACACTGAAGCTTTCTTT. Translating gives CASSIGGGHTEAFF.

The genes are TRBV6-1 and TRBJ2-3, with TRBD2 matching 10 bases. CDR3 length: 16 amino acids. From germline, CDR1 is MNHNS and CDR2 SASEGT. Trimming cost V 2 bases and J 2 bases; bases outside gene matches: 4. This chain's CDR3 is CASSESGGALTDTQYF. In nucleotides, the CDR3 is TGTGCCAGCAGTGAAAGCGGGGGGGCCCTCACAGATACGCAGTATTTT.

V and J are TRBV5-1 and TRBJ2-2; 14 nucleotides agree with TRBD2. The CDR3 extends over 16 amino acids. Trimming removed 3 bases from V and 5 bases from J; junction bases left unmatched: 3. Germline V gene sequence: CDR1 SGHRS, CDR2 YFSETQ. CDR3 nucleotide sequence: TGCGCCAGCAGCTCCGGGACTAGCGGGGGTACCGGGGAGCTGTTTTTT. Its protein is CASSSGTSGGTGELFF.

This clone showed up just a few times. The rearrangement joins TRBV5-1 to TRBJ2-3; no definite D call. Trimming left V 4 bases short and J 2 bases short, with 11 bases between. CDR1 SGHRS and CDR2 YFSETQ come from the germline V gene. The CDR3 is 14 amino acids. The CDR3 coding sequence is TGCGCCAGCAGCCGAGACAAAGACACAGATACGCAGTATTTT. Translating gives CASSRDKDTDTQYF.

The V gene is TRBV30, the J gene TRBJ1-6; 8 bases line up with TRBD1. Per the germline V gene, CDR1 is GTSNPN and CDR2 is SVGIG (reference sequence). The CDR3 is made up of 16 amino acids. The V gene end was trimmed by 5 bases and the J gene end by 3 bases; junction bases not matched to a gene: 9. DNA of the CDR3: TGTGCCTGGCAGCCGGGACAGGCACACTATAATTCACCCCTCCACTTT. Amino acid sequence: CAWQPGQAHYNSPLHF.

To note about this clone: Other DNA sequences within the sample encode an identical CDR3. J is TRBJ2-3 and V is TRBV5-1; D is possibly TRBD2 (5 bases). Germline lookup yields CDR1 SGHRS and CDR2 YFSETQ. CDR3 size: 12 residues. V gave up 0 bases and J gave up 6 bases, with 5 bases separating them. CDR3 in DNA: TGCGCCAGCAGCTTGGCGGGGGATACGCAGTATTTT. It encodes CASSLAGDTQYF.

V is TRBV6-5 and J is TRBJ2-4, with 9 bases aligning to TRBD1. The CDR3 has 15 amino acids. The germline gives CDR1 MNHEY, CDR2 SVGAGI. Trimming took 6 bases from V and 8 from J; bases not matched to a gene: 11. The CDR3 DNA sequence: TGTGCCAGCAGCACCCTACGACAGGGGGGTGACATTCAGTACTTC. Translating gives CASSTLRQGGDIQYF.

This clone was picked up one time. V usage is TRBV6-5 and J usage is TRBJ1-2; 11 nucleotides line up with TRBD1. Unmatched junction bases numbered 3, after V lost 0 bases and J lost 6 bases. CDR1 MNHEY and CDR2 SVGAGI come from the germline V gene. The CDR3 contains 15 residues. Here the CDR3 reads CASSYSGTGGDGYTF. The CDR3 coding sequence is TGTGCCAGCAGTTACTCTGGGACAGGGGGGGATGGCTACACCTTC.

The CDR3 reads CASSPDREGTQLYEQYF. In DNA, the CDR3 is TGCGCCAGCAGCCCCGATAGGGAAGGGACTCAACTTTACGAGCAGTACTTC. The chain joins TRBV5-1 to TRBJ2-7, with D possibly TRBD2 on 6 matching bases. Germline CDR1 reads SGHRS; CDR2 reads YFSETQ. This CDR3 region has 17 residues. Trimming removed 4 bases from V and 4 bases from J, with 24 bases in between.

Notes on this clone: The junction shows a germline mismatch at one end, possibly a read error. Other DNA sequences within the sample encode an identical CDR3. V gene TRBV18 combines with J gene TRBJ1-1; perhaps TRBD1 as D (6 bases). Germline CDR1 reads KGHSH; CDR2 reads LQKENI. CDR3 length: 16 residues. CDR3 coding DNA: TGTGCCAGCTCACCAAGGGGGAAAGGGCAGGACACCGAAGCTTTCTTT. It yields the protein CASSPRGKGQDTEAFF.

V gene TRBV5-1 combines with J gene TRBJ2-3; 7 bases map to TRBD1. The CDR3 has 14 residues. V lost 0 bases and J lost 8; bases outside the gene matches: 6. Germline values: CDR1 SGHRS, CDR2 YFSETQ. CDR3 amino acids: CASSLGQGTGTQYF. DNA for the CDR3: TGCGCCAGCAGCTTGGGACAGGGAACGGGTACGCAGTATTTT.

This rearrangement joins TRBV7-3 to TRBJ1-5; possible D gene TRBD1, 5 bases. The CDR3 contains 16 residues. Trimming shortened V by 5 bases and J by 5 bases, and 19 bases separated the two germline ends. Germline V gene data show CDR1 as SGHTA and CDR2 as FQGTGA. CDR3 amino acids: CASSPSLSGPHQPQHF. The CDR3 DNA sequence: TGTGCCAGCAGCCCGAGTCTGTCAGGGCCCCATCAGCCCCAGCATTTT.

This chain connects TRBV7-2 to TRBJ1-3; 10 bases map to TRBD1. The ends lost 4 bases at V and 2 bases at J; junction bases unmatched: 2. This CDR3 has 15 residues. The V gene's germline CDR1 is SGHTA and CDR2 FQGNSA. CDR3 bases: TGTGCCAGCAGCTCGGACAGGGGGACTGGAAACACCATATATTTT. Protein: CASSSDRGTGNTIYF. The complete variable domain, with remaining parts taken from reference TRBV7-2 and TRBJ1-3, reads GAGVSQSPSNKVTEKGKDVELRCDPISGHTALYWYRQSLGQGLEFLIYFQGNSAPDKSGLPSDRFSAERTGGSVSTLTIQRTQQEDSAVYLCASSSDRGTGNTIYFGEGSWLTVV.

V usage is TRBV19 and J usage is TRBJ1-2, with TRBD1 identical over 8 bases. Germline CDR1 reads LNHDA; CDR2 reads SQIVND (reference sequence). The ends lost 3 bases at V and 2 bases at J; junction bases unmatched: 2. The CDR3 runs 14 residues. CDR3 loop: CASSIPGGNYGYTF. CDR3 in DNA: TGTGCCAGTAGTATCCCAGGGGGCAACTATGGCTACACCTTC.

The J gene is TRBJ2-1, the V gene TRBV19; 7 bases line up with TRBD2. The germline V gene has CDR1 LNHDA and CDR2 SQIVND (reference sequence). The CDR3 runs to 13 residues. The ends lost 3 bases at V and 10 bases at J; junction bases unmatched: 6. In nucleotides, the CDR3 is TGTGCCAGTAGTATTTCAGGGCGGGGGGAGCAGTTCTTC. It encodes CASSISGRGEQFF.

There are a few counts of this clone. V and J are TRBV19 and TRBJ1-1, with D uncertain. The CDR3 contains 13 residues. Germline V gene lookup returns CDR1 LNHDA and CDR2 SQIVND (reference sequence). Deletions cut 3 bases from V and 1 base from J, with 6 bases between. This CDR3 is CASSMIRNTEAFF. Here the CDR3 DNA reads TGTGCCAGTAGTATGATCAGGAACACTGAAGCTTTCTTT.

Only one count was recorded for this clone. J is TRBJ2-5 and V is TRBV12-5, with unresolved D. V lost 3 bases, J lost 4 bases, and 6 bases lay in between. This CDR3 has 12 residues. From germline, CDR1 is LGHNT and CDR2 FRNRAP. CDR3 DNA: TGTGCTAGTGGTTTTTCCCGAGAGACCCAGTACTTC. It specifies CASGFSRETQYF.

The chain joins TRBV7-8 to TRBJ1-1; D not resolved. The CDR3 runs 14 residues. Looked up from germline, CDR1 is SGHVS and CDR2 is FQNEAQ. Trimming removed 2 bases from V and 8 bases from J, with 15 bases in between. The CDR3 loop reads CASSLFREVPEAFF. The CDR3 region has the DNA TGTGCCAGCAGCTTATTTCGGGAGGTCCCAGAAGCTTTCTTT.

The CDR3 DNA reads as TGCGCCAGCAGCTTGGAGGGCGGGGACCGTGAGCAGTTCTTC. Its protein product is CASSLEGGDREQFF. The genes are TRBV5-1 and TRBJ2-1; a weak D match, TRBD2 (6 bases). The V gene's germline CDR1 is SGHRS and CDR2 YFSETQ. The germline V and J ends were trimmed by 0 bases and 9 bases, with 13 bases remaining between them. The CDR3 is 14 amino acids.

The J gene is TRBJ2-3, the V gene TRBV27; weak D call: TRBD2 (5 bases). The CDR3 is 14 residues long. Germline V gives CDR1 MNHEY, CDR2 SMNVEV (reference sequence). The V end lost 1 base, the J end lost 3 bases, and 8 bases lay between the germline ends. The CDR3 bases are TGTGCCAGCAGTTTATATGGCGGGACAGATACGCAGTATTTT. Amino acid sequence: CASSLYGGTDTQYF.

The CDR3 spells CASSLVGGAGKTEAFF. For the CDR3, the DNA is TGTGCCAGCAGCTTAGTTGGGGGCGCAGGGAAGACTGAAGCTTTCTTT. The rearrangement uses TRBV7-2 and TRBJ1-1; TRBD1 might be the D (6 bases). Deletions cut 1 base from V and 5 bases from J, with 17 bases between. The CDR3 has 16 residues. Germline V CDR1 and CDR2: SGHTA, FQGNSA.

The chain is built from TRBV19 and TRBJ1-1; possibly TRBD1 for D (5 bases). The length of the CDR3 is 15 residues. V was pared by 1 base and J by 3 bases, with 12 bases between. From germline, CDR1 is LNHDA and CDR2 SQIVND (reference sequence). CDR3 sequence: CASSIGGGVHTEAFF. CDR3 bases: TGTGCCAGTAGTATAGGTGGAGGGGTTCACACTGAAGCTTTCTTT.